This is a list of T cell receptor beta chains from one sample in a study of cytomegalovirus exposure and HLA in healthy donors. Profiling relied on immunoSEQ multiplex PCR, and the TCRdb table lists in-frame clones only, not all of them. The sample has around 150,000 clones, approximately 81% seen once. Specimen: PBMCs. The origin of the receptors is a woman aged 35 to 49 in good health and CMV-seropositive. Both conserved end residues are part of each CDR3. A D gene is named only where the DNA matches it firmly. A row's size may be missing; if present it is once, few, many or a size class.

NA,TRBV4-3,TRBJ1-1,TRBD1,CASSQETGTGVARPEAFF,TGCGCCAGCAGCCAAGAAACTGGGACAGGGGTGGCTCGCCCTGAAGCTTTCTTT
NA,TRBV7-6,TRBJ2-3,NA,CASSFNREWADTQYF,TGTGCCAGCAGCTTTAACAGGGAGTGGGCAGATACGCAGTATTTT
NA,TRBV28,TRBJ2-1,TRBD2,CASSYSRDYYNEQFF,TGTGCCAGCAGTTACTCCCGGGACTACTACAATGAGCAGTTCTTC
NA,TRBV27,TRBJ2-3,NA,CASSLITGNTDTQYF,TGTGCCAGCAGTTTGATCACAGGGAACACAGATACGCAGTATTTT
NA,TRBV7-2,TRBJ2-5,NA,CASSLVGAAPETQYF,TGTGCCAGCAGCTTAGTGGGGGCCGCCCCGGAGACCCAGTACTTC
NA,TRBV7-3,TRBJ2-2,TRBD2,CASSLRGRGLVNTGELFF,TGTGCCAGCAGCTTAAGAGGTAGGGGACTAGTGAACACCGGGGAGCTGTTTTTT
once,TRBV7-6,TRBJ2-3,NA,CASSLYTDTQYF,TGTGCCAGCAGCTTATACACAGATACGCAGTATTTT
NA,TRBV6-6,TRBJ2-7,NA,CASSALIQGGAEQYF,TGTGCCAGCAGTGCATTAATACAGGGTGGGGCCGAGCAGTACTTC
NA,TRBV7-6,TRBJ1-2,TRBD1,CASSLGQGNYGYTF,TGTGCCAGCAGCTTGGGACAGGGTAACTATGGCTACACCTTC
NA,TRBV7-9,TRBJ1-1,NA,CSSSSRQNTEAFF,TGTTCCAGCAGCTCCCGACAGAACACTGAAGCTTTCTTT
NA,TRBV14,TRBJ2-3,NA,CASSQGESNRDTQYF,TGTGCCAGCAGCCAAGGAGAGAGTAATAGAGATACGCAGTATTTT
NA,TRBV6-5,TRBJ1-5,NA,CASRAGPGGQPQHF,TGTGCCAGCAGGGCGGGCCCGGGGGGGCAGCCCCAGCATTTT
NA,TRBV7-8,TRBJ2-5,TRBD2,CASSGGGYQETQYF,TGTGCCAGCAGCGGCGGGGGGTACCAAGAGACCCAGTACTTC
NA,TRBV15,TRBJ2-5,NA,CATSRARTPGKQYF,TGTGCCACCAGCAGAGCCCGGACCCCGGGAAAGCAGTACTTC